The present TCR beta chain was sequenced within a study of shared clonotypes between healthy human individuals. On this clone itself: Its antigen is still unknown.

Partitioning of CD4+ cells yielded a CD45RA+ naive subset and a CD45RA-negative memory subset. This CDR3 comprises 15 residues. Germline V gene data show CDR1 as GTSNPN and CDR2 as SVGIG (reference sequence). Between the trimmed V and J ends, which lost 0 bases and 2 bases, there was a span of 14 bases. Assay runs were performed at deep level. The protocol was immunoSEQ multiplex PCR, while the TCRdb copy is restricted to in-frame clones and leaves out a portion. This table holds roughly 2.5 million clones, more than 80% found once. The study's findings and limits: An anticipated effect of sequencing depth on clonotype sharing among donors was recognized. Across several donors, naive CD4 shared around 5.1%, naive CD8 more than 3%, memory CD4 less than 2.5%, memory CD8 0.4% to 0.5%.

The source is a man younger than 35 in good health. Sequencing input: naive CD4+ T cells sorted from blood. Specified subset: CD45RA+ positively selected. The chain joins TRBV30 to TRBJ2-7; maybe TRBD1 (6 bases). The DNA for the CDR3 is TGTGCCTGGAGTGTAAGCAGGGGCCCTCCCTACGAGCAGTACTTC. It translates to CAWSVSRGPPYEQYF.